This T cell receptor beta chain was captured by sequencing in a study of blood T cell repertoires in COVID-19. Background on the study: The study drew acute and convalescent COVID-19 samples from the United States, Italy and Spain. Sample material is recorded as cDNA or gDNA derived from T cells, B-cell-depleted T cells, or PBMCs.

Unmatched junction bases numbered 9, after V lost 1 base and J lost 6 bases. The CDR3 has 16 residues. CDR1 and CDR2 from the germline V gene are LGHDT and YNNKEL (reference sequence). Original processing methods: Amplification from reference gene primers served as the basis for estimated nucleated cell counts. Some clones are missing from TCRdb's copy, which holds only in-frame ones; the method was immunoSEQ multiplex PCR. The V and J calls and clone size were taken over from that table, and D and trimming were inferred from the DNA. The repertoire includes about 150,000 clones, 81% of them detected once, and roughly 9.1% sits in the top ten.

This sequence originates from a woman aged 55-70 years with active or convalescent COVID-19. The sample comprised peripheral blood. The chain employs TRBV3-1 (or the pseudogene TRBV3-2) and TRBJ1-1; 9 nucleotides match TRBD1. The CDR3 loop is CASSQGPGQGRAEAFF. In nucleotides, the CDR3 is TGTGCCAGCAGCCAAGGCCCGGGACAGGGAAGGGCTGAAGCTTTCTTT.